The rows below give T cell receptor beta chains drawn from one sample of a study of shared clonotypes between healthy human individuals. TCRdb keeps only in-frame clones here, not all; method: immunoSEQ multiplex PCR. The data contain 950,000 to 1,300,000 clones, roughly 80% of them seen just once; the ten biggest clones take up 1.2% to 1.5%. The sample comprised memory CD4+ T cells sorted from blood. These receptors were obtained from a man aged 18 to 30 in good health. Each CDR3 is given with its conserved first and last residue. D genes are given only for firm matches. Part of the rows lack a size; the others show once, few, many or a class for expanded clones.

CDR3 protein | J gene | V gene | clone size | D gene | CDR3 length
CASSQDRGGGQPQHF | TRBJ1-5 | TRBV4-3 | - | - | 15
CASSVDRGRGYGYTF | TRBJ1-2 | TRBV19 | - | TRBD1 | 15
CASSVGPGANSNQPQHF | TRBJ1-5 | TRBV9 | - | - | 17
CASSLGLAEIYEQYF | TRBJ2-7 | TRBV18 | - | TRBD2 | 15
CASSFEDPSYNEQFF | TRBJ2-1 | TRBV5-1 | - | - | 15
CASSQDRGGLGGANVLTF | TRBJ2-6 | TRBV4-2 | - | - | 18
CASSRETGNQPQHF | TRBJ1-5 | TRBV2 | - | TRBD1 | 14
CASSGSTYEQYF | TRBJ2-7 | TRBV7-2 | - | - | 12
CASSTQKDVNYEQYF | TRBJ2-7 | TRBV9 | once | - | 15
CASSPDRGTEAFF | TRBJ1-1 | TRBV11-2 | - | - | 13
CAAGAQARTDTQYF | TRBJ2-3 | TRBV21-1 | - | - | 14
CASTQTSGRSFHEQYF | TRBJ2-7 | TRBV5-4 | - | TRBD2 | 16
CASSHRTSGTSTDTQYF | TRBJ2-3 | TRBV11-2 | - | TRBD2 | 17
CASSLGPKEKLFF | TRBJ1-4 | TRBV18 | - | - | 13
CASGPLGSYTF | TRBJ1-2 | TRBV5-1 | - | - | 11
CASMVRRNSSYEQYF | TRBJ2-7 | TRBV27 | - | - | 15
CASSQDRRVGRGDSGELFF | TRBJ2-2 | TRBV4-2 | - | - | 19
CASSLTRGGGTQAKNIQYF | TRBJ2-4 | TRBV4-3 | - | TRBD2 | 19
CAISESGLYEQYF | TRBJ2-7 | TRBV10-3 | - | - | 13
CAWTRDARSYGYTF | TRBJ1-2 | TRBV30 | - | - | 14
CASSPLGVAKNIQYF | TRBJ2-4 | TRBV5-1 | - | - | 15
CASSPGTEVAYEQYF | TRBJ2-7 | TRBV5-1 | - | TRBD1 | 15
CASRLSPRQGPETQYF | TRBJ2-5 | TRBV5-4 | once | TRBD1 | 16
CASSPGVSNQPQHF | TRBJ1-5 | TRBV9 | - | - | 14
CASSLDGGNSPLHF | TRBJ1-6 | TRBV5-4 | once | - | 14
CAWSSPGTGSNEQFF | TRBJ2-1 | TRBV30 | - | TRBD1 | 15
CASSQGQYNEQFF | TRBJ2-1 | TRBV7-7 | few | TRBD1 | 13
CASSQWRESTDTQYF | TRBJ2-3 | TRBV27 | - | - | 15
CSASSNYGYTF | TRBJ1-2 | TRBV20-1 | - | - | 11
CASGSNSYNEQFF | TRBJ2-1 | TRBV14 | few | - | 13
CAWSTGQVLREFF | TRBJ2-1 | TRBV30 | - | TRBD1 | 13
CASSPGSPTNEKLFF | TRBJ1-4 | TRBV5-4 | - | - | 15
CAWSGGQGRYNEQFF | TRBJ2-1 | TRBV30 | - | TRBD1 | 15
CASSLRTSFYNEQFF | TRBJ2-1 | TRBV7-8 | many | TRBD2 | 15
CASSLATSGAWETQYF | TRBJ2-5 | TRBV7-2 | - | TRBD2 | 16
CAWRQPGGSNEQFF | TRBJ2-1 | TRBV30 | - | TRBD2 | 14
CASRPTPRVTGELFF | TRBJ2-2 | TRBV11-2 | - | - | 15